The 28 T cell receptor beta chains presented below share a single source sample, sequenced in a study of cytomegalovirus exposure and HLA in healthy donors. The primer mix had 60 Vbeta and 13 Jbeta primers. The repertoire was sequenced with immunoSEQ multiplex PCR; TCRdb's copy has only in-frame clones and lacks some. The data contain tens of thousands of clones, 65% to 75% of them singletons. Sequenced: PBMCs. The receptors stem from a man between 35 and 55 years old in good health and CMV-seropositive.

There are a few counts of this clone. The chain uses TRBV7-6 and TRBJ2-1; possibly TRBD2 for D (6 bases). Per germline, CDR1 SGHVS and CDR2 FNYEAQ. The V end lost 0 bases, the J end lost 6 bases, and 15 bases lay between the germline ends. The CDR3 totals 16 residues. The CDR3 sequence: CASSLALAAPANEQFF. Written as DNA, the CDR3 is TGTGCCAGCAGCTTAGCGTTAGCGGCCCCGGCCAATGAGCAGTTCTTC.

The chain uses TRBV30 and TRBJ1-1, with D possibly being TRBD1 (5 bases). This CDR3 has 13 amino acids. CDR1 is GTSNPN and CDR2 is SVGIG in the germline V gene (reference sequence). With 5 bases removed from V and 3 bases from J, the gap between germline ends came to 13 bases. For the CDR3, the DNA is TGTGCCTGGCTTGGCAGGGCTCACACTGAAGCTTTCTTT. Amino acid sequence: CAWLGRAHTEAFF.

The chain uses TRBV5-1 and TRBJ1-2; 9 bases agree with TRBD1. V gave up 3 bases and J gave up 2 bases; unmatched junction bases: 8. The CDR3 runs to 16 residues. From germline, CDR1 is SGHRS and CDR2 YFSETQ. CDR3 amino acids: CASSSHRGPLNYGYTF. The CDR3 bases are TGCGCCAGCAGCTCCCACAGGGGGCCTCTAAACTATGGCTACACCTTC. The complete variable domain, with remaining parts taken from reference TRBV5-1 and TRBJ1-2, reads KAGVTQTPRYLIKTRGQQVTLSCSPISGHRSVSWYQQTPGQGLQFLFEYFSETQRNKGNFPGRFSGRQFSNSRSEMNVSTLELGDSALYLCASSSHRGPLNYGYTFGSGTRLTVV.

The chain joins TRBV10-3 to TRBJ1-2, with D possibly matching TRBD1 (5 bases). The CDR3 totals 14 residues. In germline, CDR1 is ENHRY, CDR2 SYGVKD. Trimming cost V 7 bases and J 0 bases, with 12 bases left between them. This chain's CDR3 is CAITDPGANYGYTF. The CDR3 coding sequence is TGTGCCATCACCGACCCGGGGGCTAACTATGGCTACACCTTC.

The V gene is TRBV27, the J gene TRBJ2-5; TRBD2 matches 13 bases. V lost 8 bases and J lost 2; bases outside the gene matches: 11. The CDR3 is 17 amino acids. Germline V CDR1 and CDR2: MNHEY, SMNVEV (reference sequence). The CDR3 DNA is TGTGCCAGCCGTTCTTGGGGGACTAGCGGGGCACAAGAGACCCAGTACTTC. Amino acids: CASRSWGTSGAQETQYF.

The chain links TRBV5-6 to TRBJ1-2; 7 bases line up with TRBD1. The germline V gene encodes CDR1 SGHDT and CDR2 YYEEEE. With 4 bases clipped from V and 6 bases from J, the junction kept 6 bases outside the gene matches. The CDR3 sequence is 13 residues long. The CDR3: CASSLGQVDGYTF. The DNA of the CDR3 is TGTGCCAGCAGCCTCGGACAGGTGGATGGCTACACCTTC.

This clone turned up a few times. V is TRBV28 and J is TRBJ2-7; D is possibly TRBD1 (5 bases). The V gene lost 3 bases and the J gene lost 4 bases, with 13 bases spanning the gap. Germline V gene lookup returns CDR1 MDHEN and CDR2 SYDVKM. This CDR3 comprises 14 residues. CDR3 protein: CASSFTQEIYEQYF. In nucleotides, the CDR3 is TGTGCCAGCAGTTTTACACAGGAGATTTACGAGCAGTACTTC.

This chain links TRBV5-5 with TRBJ2-5; 9 bases are shared with TRBD2. Germline CDR1 SGHKS, CDR2 YYEKEE (reference sequence). The CDR3 spans 18 residues. V lost 0 bases to trimming and J lost 1 base; unmatched junction nucleotides: 10. CDR3 loop: CASSLDRLVAGVQETQYF. CDR3 in DNA: TGTGCCAGCAGCTTGGATCGGCTGGTAGCGGGGGTCCAAGAGACCCAGTACTTC.

V is TRBV6-1 and J is TRBJ1-1, with 9 bases lining up with TRBD1. Germline CDR1 is MNHNS and CDR2 is SASEGT. V lost 4 bases to trimming and J lost 1 base; unmatched junction nucleotides: 4. CDR3 size: 15 residues. This CDR3 reads CASSAGQGGNTEAFF. CDR3 DNA sequence: TGTGCCAGCAGTGCGGGACAGGGTGGGAACACTGAAGCTTTCTTT.

The chain couples TRBV7-8 to TRBJ2-7; D not resolved. The CDR3 consists of 13 residues. Trimming stripped 5 bases from V and 6 bases from J, with 14 bases between. Per germline, CDR1 SGHVS and CDR2 FQNEAQ. The CDR3 loop is CASSGRPVGEQYF. The CDR3 nucleotides are TGTGCCAGCAGCGGGCGACCGGTTGGCGAGCAGTACTTC.

In its sample, this clone was seen a few times. The CDR3 protein is CASRPDRVDGYTF. CDR3 coding DNA: TGTGCCAGCAGACCGGACAGGGTAGATGGCTACACCTTC. The chain recombines TRBV2 with TRBJ1-2; TRBD1 agrees at 8 bases. The CDR3 has 13 residues. Germline V gene data show CDR1 as SNHLY and CDR2 as FYNNEI. Losses at the gene ends were 6 bases for V and 6 bases for J; bases not matched to a gene: 6.

This clone was counted many times. V usage is TRBV2 and J usage is TRBJ2-1, with TRBD2 as a possible D gene (5 bases). Germline V CDR1 and CDR2: SNHLY, FYNNEI. The CDR3 totals 15 residues. V shed 5 bases and J shed 6 bases, with 17 bases lying between them. The CDR3 loop reads CASSTTRVGGNEQFF. The DNA for the CDR3 is TGTGCCAGCAGTACGACTCGGGTCGGAGGCAATGAGCAGTTCTTC.

The rearrangement joins TRBV5-1 to TRBJ2-7; D not resolved. V was pared by 2 bases and J by 2 bases, with 11 bases between. The germline gives CDR1 SGHRS, CDR2 YFSETQ. The CDR3 covers 14 residues. The DNA of the CDR3 is TGCGCCAGCAGCTTTGGGCAGGAAACCTACGAGCAGTACTTC. It translates to CASSFGQETYEQYF.

The V and J genes are TRBV10-3 and TRBJ1-2, with D perhaps TRBD1 (6 bases). Trimming removed 6 bases at V and 0 bases at J, with 11 bases between. The CDR3 consists of 14 residues. CDR1 is ENHRY and CDR2 is SYGVKD in the germline V gene. CDR3 in amino acids: CAIRTGTTNYGYTF. The CDR3 nucleotides are TGTGCCATCAGAACCGGGACAACTAACTATGGCTACACCTTC.

J is TRBJ2-5 and V is TRBV5-1, with no clear D. Trimming took off 4 bases at V and 5 bases at J, with 15 bases between the two ends. The germline gives CDR1 SGHRS, CDR2 YFSETQ. This CDR3 has 14 amino acids. Written as DNA, the CDR3 is TGCGCCAGCAGCGCCTGGGCAGCTGGGGAGACCCAGTACTTC. Translated, it gives CASSAWAAGETQYF.

This chain connects TRBV6-5 to TRBJ2-1, with 13 bases lining up with TRBD2. V shed 6 bases and J 9 bases; nucleotides not matched to a gene: 8. CDR3 size: 15 residues. Looked up from germline, CDR1 is MNHEY and CDR2 is SVGAGI. The CDR3: CASRPTSGGATEQFF. CDR3 in DNA: TGTGCCAGCAGGCCAACTAGCGGGGGGGCCACTGAGCAGTTCTTC.

This chain uses TRBV30 with TRBJ2-6; no reliable D call. Germline CDR1 GTSNPN, CDR2 SVGIG (reference sequence). V dropped 3 bases and J dropped 2 bases, with 11 bases sitting between them. This CDR3 has 15 residues. The CDR3 spells CAWSRAVAGANVLTF. In nucleotides, the CDR3 is TGTGCCTGGAGCCGCGCGGTAGCTGGGGCCAACGTCCTGACTTTC.

The V and J genes are TRBV6-1 and TRBJ2-3, with 9 bases that match TRBD1. CDR3 length: 14 amino acids. Losses at the gene ends were 8 bases for V and 5 bases for J; bases not matched to a gene: 8. Germline assignment: CDR1 MNHNS and CDR2 SASEGT. CDR3 residues: CASSGTGWIDTQYF. The CDR3 nucleotides are TGTGCCAGCTCAGGGACAGGGTGGATAGATACGCAGTATTTT.

This chain uses TRBV15 with TRBJ2-3; the match to TRBD2 covers 14 bases. The CDR3 consists of 17 residues. V trimming: 5 bases; J trimming: 5 bases; junction bases outside the gene matches: 9. Germline lookup yields CDR1 LNHNV and CDR2 YYDKDF (reference sequence). The CDR3 coding sequence is TGTGCCACCAGCTCGGGACTAGCGGGGGCCCGAGGAGATACGCAGTATTTT. Protein sequence: CATSSGLAGARGDTQYF.

The CDR3 nucleotides read TGTGCCAGCAGCCGCGGACAGGTCTATGGCTACACCTTC. Its protein product is CASSRGQVYGYTF. The chain couples TRBV7-2 to TRBJ1-2; 7 nucleotides agree with TRBD1. J gave up 4 bases and V 5 bases, and 4 bases lay outside the gene matches. The CDR3 consists of 13 residues. CDR1 SGHTA and CDR2 FQGNSA come from the germline V gene.

This sequence joins TRBV6-5 and TRBJ2-1; 7 bases are a match to TRBD1. The ends lost 11 bases at V and 5 bases at J; junction bases unmatched: 9. This CDR3 region has 13 residues. Germline V gene lookup returns CDR1 MNHEY and CDR2 SVGAGI. The CDR3, as DNA: TGTGCCTGTACGGGACAGACCGACAATGAGCAGTTCTTC. It codes for CACTGQTDNEQFF.

The chain recombines TRBV6-4 with TRBJ1-5, with D perhaps TRBD1 (6 bases). This CDR3 spans 17 amino acids. CDR1 and CDR2 from the germline V gene are MRHNA and SNTAGT. Trimming took off 3 bases at V and 1 base at J, with 16 bases between the two ends. CDR3 nucleotides: TGTGCCAGCAGTGAGAGGGGGGGTTACGTGAGCAATCAGCCCCAGCATTTT. It codes for CASSERGGYVSNQPQHF.

Only a few counts were recorded for this clone. The V call is TRBV7-3, the J call TRBJ2-3; 9 bases are shared with TRBD2. The CDR3 covers 15 residues. With V trimmed by 4 bases and J by 2 bases, 4 bases remained unmatched. CDR1 SGHTA and CDR2 FQGTGA come from the germline V gene. The CDR3 region has the DNA TGTGCCAGCAGCTCGCGGGGGGGGGACACAGATACGCAGTATTTT. Translation: CASSSRGGDTDTQYF. Supplemented by reference TRBV7-3 and TRBJ2-3, the full variable domain reads GAGVSQTPSNKVTEKGKYVELRCDPISGHTALYWYRQSLGQGPEFLIYFQGTGAADDSGLPNDRFFAVRPEGSVSTLKIQRTERGDSAVYLCASSSRGGDTDTQYFGPGTRLTVL.

This clone was seen a single time. The chain has TRBV29-1 and TRBJ2-3; D gene ambiguous. CDR3 length: 12 amino acids. Trimming left V 5 bases short and J 1 base short, with 7 bases between. Germline V gives CDR1 SQVTM, CDR2 ANQGSEA. CDR3 bases: TGCAGCGTTCCCCAGGGCACAGATACGCAGTATTTT. Translating it yields CSVPQGTDTQYF.

The CDR3 sequence: CASSLSGGEGYTF. The CDR3 DNA reads TGTGCCAGCAGCTTATCTGGGGGCGAGGGCTACACCTTC. The J gene is TRBJ1-2, the V gene TRBV7-2; D may be TRBD1 (6 bases). V lost 2 bases to trimming and J lost 8 bases, with 12 bases between them. The CDR3 is 13 residues long. Per germline, CDR1 SGHTA and CDR2 FQGNSA.

The chain combines TRBV30 with TRBJ1-2; maybe TRBD1 (6 bases). The CDR3 extends over 14 amino acids. Per germline, CDR1 GTSNPN and CDR2 SVGIG (reference sequence). Deletions cut 3 bases from V and 3 bases from J, with 14 bases between. CDR3 region: CAWSVKGGDYGYTF. CDR3 coding DNA: TGTGCCTGGAGCGTCAAAGGGGGGGACTATGGCTACACCTTC.

J is TRBJ2-7 and V is TRBV11-2; 11 bases map to TRBD1. V trimming: 6 bases; J trimming: 7 bases; junction bases outside the gene matches: 17. The germline CDR1 and CDR2 sequences are SGHAT and FQNNGV. The CDR3 consists of 17 residues. Written as DNA, the CDR3 is TGTGCCAGCAGAAACCGGGACAGGGGGAAGATTTTGGGTGAGCAGTACTTC. Amino acid sequence: CASRNRDRGKILGEQYF.

V is TRBV4-1 and J is TRBJ1-1; possible D gene TRBD1, 5 bases. V lost 1 base, J lost 1 base, and 16 bases lay in between. Per the germline V gene, CDR1 is MGHRA and CDR2 is YSYEKL. The CDR3 loop spans 17 amino acids. CDR3: CASSQGPSGATNTEAFF. CDR3 DNA sequence: TGCGCCAGCAGCCAAGGCCCGAGCGGGGCCACGAACACTGAAGCTTTCTTT.